These 2 T cell receptor beta chains share one sample of origin, sequenced in a study of blood T cells in healthy people across ages. Together with a sample-barcoded 5' primer, a J-beta primer mix was included in a second PCR lasting roughly 6 to 12 cycles. TCRdb ran MiXCR on the 5' RACE reads and lists one entry per CDR3 protein. The profile shows roughly 730,000 distinct CDR3 sequences, approximately 53% of them singletons. Sequenced sample: blood. These receptors all stem from a man aged 40-49 years in good health.

This clonotype was recorded a few times. The chain carries TRBV27 and TRBJ2-1; 11 bases match TRBD2. Germline CDR1 MNHEY, CDR2 SMNVEV (reference sequence). V shed 2 bases and J 8 bases; nucleotides not matched to a gene: 11. The CDR3 runs 17 residues. The CDR3 loop is CASSLVAGGIVFYEQFF. The CDR3 coding sequence is TGTGCCAGCAGTTTAGTAGCGGGGGGGATTGTGTTCTATGAGCAGTTCTTC.

This clonotype was found once. This chain joins TRBV7-3 and TRBJ2-6; D unclear. Trimming took off 4 bases at V and 0 bases at J, with 13 bases between the two ends. Germline V gene lookup returns CDR1 SGHTA and CDR2 FQGTGA. The CDR3 is 17 residues long. CDR3 region: CASSSPVTDSGANVLTF. For the CDR3, the DNA is TGTGCCAGCAGCTCCCCCGTCACAGACTCTGGGGCCAACGTCCTGACTTTC.